Following are 12 T cell receptor beta chains from one sample sequenced in a study of T cell repertoires in cytomegalovirus infection. TCRdb fed the reads into MiXCR, producing one record per CDR3 protein. The data show about 320,000 distinct CDR3 sequences, with roughly 9.5% seen just once and 3.5% to 4.5% held by the top ten. Sequenced sample: PBMCs. The receptors originated from a human donor in good health (CMV status not recorded). Some clones in this sample may be carry-over from other donors' samples.

This clonotype was seen a handful of times. This rearrangement joins TRBV7-3 to TRBJ1-2, with 7 bases fitting TRBD1. The V and J ends lost 4 bases and 6 bases, in that order; junction bases with no gene match: 5. The CDR3 has 13 residues. Germline V lookup: CDR1 SGHTA, CDR2 FQGTGA. CDR3 region: CASSWVQGDGYTF. The CDR3 DNA is TGTGCCAGCAGCTGGGTTCAGGGGGATGGCTACACCTTC.

This clonotype turned up a few times. V gene TRBV28 combines with J gene TRBJ1-1, with D perhaps matching TRBD1 (5 bases). This CDR3 spans 12 amino acids. V was shortened by 10 bases and J by 3 bases, with 12 bases between the two germline ends. Germline CDR1 reads MDHEN; CDR2 reads SYDVKM. CDR3 nucleotides: TGTGCCACGCTGGACACCGACACTGAAGCTTTCTTT. This encodes CATLDTDTEAFF.

In its sample, this clonotype was seen many times. This rearrangement joins TRBV12-3 or TRBV12-4 to TRBJ1-4; D gene unclear. V was clipped by 4 bases and J by 0 bases, with 6 bases between them. The CDR3 runs 14 residues. The DNA for the CDR3 is TGTGCCAGCAGTTCTATAGCAACTAATGAAAAACTGTTTTTT. It is translated as CASSSIATNEKLFF.

This clonotype appeared many times. The J gene is TRBJ2-6, the V gene TRBV25-1; no reliable D call. The V gene's germline CDR1 is MGHDK and CDR2 SYGVNS. The CDR3 totals 16 residues. Trimming stripped 2 bases from V and 4 bases from J, with 12 bases between. The DNA of the CDR3 is TGTGCCAGCAGTGAAGTCCCCAGGTTGGGGGCCAACGTCCTGACTTTC. Translated, it gives CASSEVPRLGANVLTF.

In this sample, this clonotype turned up many times. V is TRBV7-2 and J is TRBJ2-7; 9 bases fit TRBD2. J lost 5 bases, V lost 2 bases, and 13 bases had no gene match. Germline assignment: CDR1 SGHTA and CDR2 FQGNSA. The CDR3 is 17 residues long. The CDR3 loop is CASSLKGGGGARHEQYF. DNA for the CDR3: TGTGCCAGCAGCTTAAAAGGGGGCGGGGGGGCCCGCCACGAGCAGTACTTC.

This clonotype has ten or more counts. V and J are TRBV6-1 and TRBJ2-5; D not certain. The CDR3 has 16 amino acids. Germline V gene data show CDR1 as MNHNS and CDR2 as SASEGT. V lost 4 bases, J lost 1 base, and 16 bases lay in between. The CDR3 region is CASSVDRQEGQETQYF. The CDR3 DNA reads as TGTGCCAGCAGTGTTGACCGCCAAGAAGGCCAAGAGACCCAGTACTTC.

The table lists this clonotype with many counts. This chain links TRBV12-3 or TRBV12-4 with TRBJ1-5; a possible D gene is TRBD1 (6 bases). V lost 5 bases and J lost 5, with 13 bases in between. The CDR3 covers 14 residues. The CDR3 loop reads CASSLDRRDQPQHF. The CDR3 DNA is TGTGCCAGCAGTCTGGACAGAAGGGATCAGCCCCAGCATTTT.

This clonotype has at least ten counts. CDR3 in DNA: TGTGCCAGCAGACCCAGCGGGAGGGCCGCGGAGACCCAGTACTTC. The encoded protein is CASRPSGRAAETQYF. The gene calls are TRBV6-5 and TRBJ2-5; 10 bases are shared with TRBD2. With 6 bases clipped from V and 5 bases from J, the junction kept 9 bases outside the gene matches. The CDR3 is 15 residues long. Per germline, CDR1 MNHEY and CDR2 SVGAGI.

This clonotype was seen at least ten times. The chain links TRBV4-2 to TRBJ2-3, with D unresolved. Trimming cost V 1 base and J 6 bases, with 5 bases left between them. Looked up from germline, CDR1 is LGHNA and CDR2 is YNFKEQ. The CDR3 extends over 12 amino acids. The CDR3 region has the DNA TGTGCCAGCAGCCAAGGGTGGGATACGCAGTATTTT. Protein: CASSQGWDTQYF.

This clonotype was counted a few times. CDR3 in DNA: TGTGCCGTCGCAGCCTTGAGGTCGGCAGATACGCAGTATTTT. Protein product: CAVAALRSADTQYF. V usage is TRBV7-9 and J usage is TRBJ2-3; D remains ambiguous. V was trimmed by 11 bases and J by 4 bases, leaving 19 bases between them. This CDR3 region has 14 residues. Germline CDR1 is SEHNR and CDR2 is FQNEAQ (reference sequence).

This clonotype was detected ten times or more. The rearrangement links TRBV20-1 to TRBJ2-2; D unclear. Germline loops: CDR1 DFQATT, CDR2 SNEGSKA (reference sequence). The germline V and J ends were trimmed by 2 bases and 5 bases, with 12 bases remaining between them. The CDR3 spans 14 residues. Here the CDR3 reads CSARRFDSTGELFF. In nucleotides, the CDR3 is TGCAGTGCTAGAAGGTTCGACTCGACCGGGGAGCTGTTTTTT.

At least ten counts were recorded for this clonotype. The chain has TRBV7-4 and TRBJ2-7, with 13 bases fitting TRBD2. The CDR3 spans 17 residues. Trimming cost V 6 bases and J 2 bases; bases outside gene matches: 10. Per the germline V gene, CDR1 is SGHVT and CDR2 is SQSDAQ. CDR3 residues: CASSSGTSGKGTYEQYF. CDR3 DNA sequence: TGTGCCAGCAGTTCCGGGACTAGCGGGAAGGGCACCTACGAGCAGTACTTC.